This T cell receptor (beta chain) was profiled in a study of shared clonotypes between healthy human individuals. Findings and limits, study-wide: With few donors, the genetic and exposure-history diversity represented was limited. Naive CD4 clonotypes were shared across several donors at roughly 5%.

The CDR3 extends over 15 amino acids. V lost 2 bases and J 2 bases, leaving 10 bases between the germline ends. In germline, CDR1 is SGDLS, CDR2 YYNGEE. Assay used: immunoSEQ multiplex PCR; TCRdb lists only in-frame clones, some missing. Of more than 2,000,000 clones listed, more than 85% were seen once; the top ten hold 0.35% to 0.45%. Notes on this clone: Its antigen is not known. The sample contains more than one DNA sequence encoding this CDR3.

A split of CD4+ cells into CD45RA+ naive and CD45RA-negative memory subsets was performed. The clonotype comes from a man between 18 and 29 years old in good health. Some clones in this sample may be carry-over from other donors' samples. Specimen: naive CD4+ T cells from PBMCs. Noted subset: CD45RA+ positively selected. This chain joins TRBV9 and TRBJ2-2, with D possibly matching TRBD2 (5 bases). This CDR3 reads CASSVGAVNTGELFF. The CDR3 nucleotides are TGTGCCAGCAGCGTGGGAGCGGTAAACACCGGGGAGCTGTTTTTT.